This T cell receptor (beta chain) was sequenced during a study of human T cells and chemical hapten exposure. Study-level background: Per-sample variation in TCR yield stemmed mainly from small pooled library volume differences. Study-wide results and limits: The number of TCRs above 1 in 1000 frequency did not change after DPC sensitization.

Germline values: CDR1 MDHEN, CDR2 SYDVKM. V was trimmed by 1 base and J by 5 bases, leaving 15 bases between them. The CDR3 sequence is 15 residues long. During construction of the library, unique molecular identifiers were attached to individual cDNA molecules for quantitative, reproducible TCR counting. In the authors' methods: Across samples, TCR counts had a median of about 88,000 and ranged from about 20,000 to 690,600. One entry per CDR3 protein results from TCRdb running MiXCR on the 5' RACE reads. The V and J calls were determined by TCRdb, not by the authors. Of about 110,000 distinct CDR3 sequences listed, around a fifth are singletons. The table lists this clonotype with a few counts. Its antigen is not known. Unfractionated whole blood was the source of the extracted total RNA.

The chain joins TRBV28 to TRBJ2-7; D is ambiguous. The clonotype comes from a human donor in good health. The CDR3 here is CASSLLRSPTHEQYF. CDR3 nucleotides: TGTGCCAGCAGTTTATTACGAAGTCCTACCCACGAGCAGTACTTC.